These 20 T cell receptor beta chains originate from one sample sequenced in a study of glioma-infiltrating T cells. Using RNA template, CDR3s of TCR alpha and beta were amplified with iRepertoire arm-PCR. TCRdb passed the multiplex PCR reads through MiXCR, listing each CDR3 protein once. The data show more than 300,000 distinct CDR3 sequences, 35% to 45% seen once. Sequencing input: glioma tissue, nonneoplastic brain tissue, or PBMCs (not recorded which). These receptors came from a human donor with low-grade glioma or glioblastoma, undergoing nonglioma brain surgery, or in good health (not recorded which).

The chain has TRBV6-6 and TRBJ2-7; D possibly matches TRBD1 or TRBD2 (5 bases each). CDR1 is MNHNY and CDR2 is SVGAGI in the germline V gene (reference sequence). The CDR3 has 16 residues. The V and J ends lost 2 bases and 0 bases respectively, with 14 bases between them. This CDR3 is CASSYGTGTPSYEQYF. DNA of the CDR3: TGTGCCAGCAGTTACGGAACCGGGACCCCCTCCTACGAGCAGTACTTC.

V usage is TRBV20-1 and J usage is TRBJ2-7; 9 bases line up with TRBD2. Germline V gene data show CDR1 as DFQATT and CDR2 as SNEGSKA (reference sequence). Losses at the gene ends were 0 bases for V and 4 bases for J; bases not matched to a gene: 7. The CDR3 length is 15 residues. The chain's CDR3 is CSARDLAGISYEQYF. DNA of the CDR3: TGCAGTGCTAGAGATCTAGCGGGGATTTCTTACGAGCAGTACTTC.

This chain uses TRBV7-9 with TRBJ1-3, with D perhaps TRBD1 (5 bases). CDR1 is SEHNR, CDR2 FQNEAQ, per germline (reference sequence). Trimming pared 2 bases from V and 6 bases from J, leaving 11 bases between. The CDR3 has 14 amino acids. The CDR3 bases are TGTGCCAGCAGCTTACAGGGTCATGTAAACACCATATATTTT. It encodes CASSLQGHVNTIYF.

V gene TRBV7-2 combines with J gene TRBJ2-7, with 9 positions matching TRBD2. The CDR3 spans 14 residues. Germline trimming cut 6 bases from V and 3 bases from J; bases unmatched to any gene: 6. CDR1 and CDR2 from the germline V gene are SGHTA and FQGNSA. CDR3 coding DNA: TGTGCCAGCAGTTCCCTAGCGGGGAACTACGAGCAGTACTTC. Its translation: CASSSLAGNYEQYF.

The table lists this clonotype with many counts. The rearrangement joins TRBV6-2 or TRBV6-3 to TRBJ1-2; a weak D match, TRBD1 (5 bases). Germline assignment: CDR1 MNHEY and CDR2 SVGEGT. Trimming stripped 4 bases from V and 0 bases from J, with 18 bases between. This CDR3 region has 17 residues. The CDR3 loop is CASSWGPLLGANYGYTF. The CDR3, as DNA: TGTGCCAGCAGTTGGGGACCTCTCCTGGGAGCTAACTATGGCTACACCTTC.

Comment on this clonotype: A read error may be the cause here, since a much bigger clone is one base away. The V and J genes are TRBV27 and TRBJ2-2, with no clear D. The CDR3 totals 16 residues. Germline-derived CDR1 and CDR2 are MNHEY and SMNVEV (reference sequence). CDR3 bases: TGTGCCAACAGTTACTTAACCTTTGGAACCACCGGGGAGCTGTTTTTT. It yields the protein CANSYLTFGTTGELFF.

On this clonotype itself: A read error is possible here, since a much larger clone lies one base away. The chain recombines TRBV10-3 with TRBJ2-5, with D perhaps given as TRBD1 or TRBD2 (6 bases each). This CDR3 has 16 residues. Germline assignment: CDR1 ENHRY and CDR2 SYGVKD. The CDR3 spells CASSLALRGGYETQYF. The DNA of the CDR3 is TGTGCCAGCAGTTTAGCCTTGAGAGGGGGGTACGAGACCCAGTACTTC.

J is TRBJ2-1 and V is TRBV7-2; 9 bases fit TRBD2. The CDR3 consists of 14 residues. The germline CDR1 and CDR2 sequences are SGHTA and FQGNSA. V shed 4 bases and J 9 bases; nucleotides not matched to a gene: 7. CDR3 loop: CASSSGTSYFEQFF. The CDR3 nucleotides read TGTGCCAGCAGCTCCGGGACTAGCTACTTTGAGCAGTTCTTC.

The V gene is TRBV28, the J gene TRBJ2-3, with D unclear. CDR1 is MDHEN, CDR2 SYDVKM, per germline. The CDR3 totals 17 residues. Trimming shortened V by 5 bases and J by 2 bases, and 20 bases separated the two germline ends. This chain's CDR3 is CASSGSRLGPHTDTQYF. The CDR3 region has the DNA TGTGCCAGCAGTGGTTCAAGGTTGGGTCCTCACACAGATACGCAGTATTTT.

Remarks on this clonotype: This may stem from a read error, because a much larger clone lies one nucleotide away. A read error is likely, as this CDR3 ends without the conserved phenylalanine or tryptophan. This CDR3 is CASSSGIAGVSETQYC. The DNA for the CDR3 is TGTGCCAGCAGCTCGGGGATAGCGGGAGTAAGCGAGACCCAGTACTGC. This chain uses TRBV2 with TRBJ2-5; 9 positions match TRBD2. This CDR3 is built from 16 residues. With 6 bases clipped from V and 5 bases from J, the junction kept 13 bases outside the gene matches. Germline CDR1 is SNHLY and CDR2 is FYNNEI.

This clonotype has more than one count but fewer than ten. The CDR3 DNA reads TGTGCCAGCAGCGATTACCTCTACGAGCAGTACTTC. This sequence encodes CASSDYLYEQYF. The J gene is TRBJ2-7, the V gene TRBV7-9; D is unclear. CDR3 length: 12 residues. The germline CDR1 and CDR2 sequences are SEHNR and FQNEAQ (reference sequence). V was pared by 5 bases and J by 3 bases, with 8 bases between. Full variable domain (outside the CDR3, taken from reference TRBV7-9 and TRBJ2-7): DTGVSQNPRHKITKRGQNVTFRCDPISEHNRLYWYRQTLGQGPEFLTYFQNEAQLEKSRLLSDRFSAERPKGSFSTLEIQRTEQGDSAMYLCASSDYLYEQYFGPGTRLTVT.

The chain recombines TRBV3-1 with TRBJ2-5; D is unclear. V was shortened by 4 bases and J by 0 bases, with 9 bases between the two germline ends. The CDR3 consists of 14 residues. Germline values: CDR1 LGHDT, CDR2 YNNKEL (reference sequence). Here the CDR3 DNA reads TGTGCCAGCAGCCTGCACAGAGACCAAGAGACCCAGTACTTC. This translates into CASSLHRDQETQYF.

This chain links TRBV19 with TRBJ2-7; D remains ambiguous. In germline, CDR1 is LNHDA, CDR2 SQIVND (reference sequence). V gave up 3 bases and J gave up 0 bases, with 12 bases separating them. The CDR3 is 15 residues long. The CDR3 DNA reads TGTGCCAGTAGTATCTACGACGAGAGCTCCTACGAGCAGTACTTC. Its translation is CASSIYDESSYEQYF.

There are many counts of this clonotype. The chain combines TRBV4-2 with TRBJ2-4; D remains ambiguous. The V end lost 8 bases, the J end lost 1 base, and 9 bases lay between the germline ends. The CDR3 is 13 residues long. Per germline, CDR1 LGHNA and CDR2 YNFKEQ. The CDR3 DNA reads as TGTGCCAGCGCGGCAGCGGCCAAAAACATTCAGTACTTC. Translating gives CASAAAAKNIQYF.

This clonotype came up a few times. The V call is TRBV4-2, the J call TRBJ2-2; D gene ambiguous. CDR1 and CDR2 (germline): LGHNA, YNFKEQ. Between the trimmed V and J ends, which lost 3 bases and 0 bases, there was a span of 5 bases. The length of the CDR3 is 14 residues. The CDR3 DNA is TGTGCCAGCAGCCATGGAACGAACACCGGGGAGCTGTTTTTT. Its translation is CASSHGTNTGELFF.

Many counts were recorded for this clonotype. The rearrangement joins TRBV28 to TRBJ2-2, with 8 bases that match TRBD2. The CDR3 consists of 13 residues. V trimming: 6 bases; J trimming: 7 bases; junction bases outside the gene matches: 4. Germline V CDR1 and CDR2: MDHEN, SYDVKM. The CDR3 protein is CASRYGTSGELFF. The CDR3 DNA follows: TGTGCCAGCAGGTACGGGACTAGCGGGGAGCTGTTTTTT.

This clonotype was seen more than once but under ten times. V usage is TRBV28 and J usage is TRBJ2-1, with D perhaps matching TRBD2 (5 bases). Germline V CDR1 and CDR2: MDHEN, SYDVKM. The CDR3 is 14 amino acids. V was cut by 8 bases and J by 0 bases, with 11 bases left in between. The CDR3 loop reads CASGSLSSYNEQFF. CDR3 nucleotide sequence: TGTGCCAGCGGGAGTCTCAGCTCCTACAATGAGCAGTTCTTC.

The chain employs TRBV4-2 and TRBJ2-1; D possibly corresponds to TRBD2 (6 bases). CDR1 LGHNA and CDR2 YNFKEQ come from the germline V gene. CDR3 length: 17 amino acids. V lost 4 bases and J lost 6, with 22 bases in between. CDR3 DNA: TGTGCCAGCAGCCTCCATCCCCTAGCGAGTGGACCCAATGAGCAGTTCTTC. Translated, it gives CASSLHPLASGPNEQFF.

Concerning this clonotype: Being one base from a much bigger clone, this may be a read error. The gene calls are TRBV15 and TRBJ2-7; 11 nucleotides match TRBD1. The assigned J gene may be wrong: the sequence end matches TRBJ2-1 better. The CDR3 has 16 amino acids. In germline, CDR1 is LNHNV, CDR2 YYDKDF (reference sequence). CDR3 amino acids: CATSPRPGQGVDEQFF. The CDR3 DNA is TGTGCCACCAGCCCTCGACCGGGACAGGGGGTTGACGAGCAGTTCTTC.

The chain employs TRBV4-1 and TRBJ1-2, with D unresolved. Germline CDR1 reads MGHRA; CDR2 reads YSYEKL. CDR3 size: 14 residues. Between the trimmed V and J ends, which lost 3 bases and 6 bases, there was a span of 14 bases. In nucleotides, the CDR3 is TGCGCCAGCAGCCAGGAGAGGACCCCCCATGGCTACACCTTC. The encoded protein is CASSQERTPHGYTF.